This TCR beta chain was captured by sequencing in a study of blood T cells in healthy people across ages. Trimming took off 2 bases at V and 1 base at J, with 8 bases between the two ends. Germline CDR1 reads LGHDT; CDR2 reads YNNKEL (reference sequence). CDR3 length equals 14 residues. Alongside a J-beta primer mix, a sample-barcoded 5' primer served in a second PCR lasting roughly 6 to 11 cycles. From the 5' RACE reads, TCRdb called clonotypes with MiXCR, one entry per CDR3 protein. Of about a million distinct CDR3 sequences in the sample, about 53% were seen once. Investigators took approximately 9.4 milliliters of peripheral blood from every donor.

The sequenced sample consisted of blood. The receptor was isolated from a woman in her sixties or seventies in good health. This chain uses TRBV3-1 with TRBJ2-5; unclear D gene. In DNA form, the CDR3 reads TGTGCCAGCAGCCAACAATTCTCCCAAGAGACCCAGTACTTC. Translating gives CASSQQFSQETQYF.